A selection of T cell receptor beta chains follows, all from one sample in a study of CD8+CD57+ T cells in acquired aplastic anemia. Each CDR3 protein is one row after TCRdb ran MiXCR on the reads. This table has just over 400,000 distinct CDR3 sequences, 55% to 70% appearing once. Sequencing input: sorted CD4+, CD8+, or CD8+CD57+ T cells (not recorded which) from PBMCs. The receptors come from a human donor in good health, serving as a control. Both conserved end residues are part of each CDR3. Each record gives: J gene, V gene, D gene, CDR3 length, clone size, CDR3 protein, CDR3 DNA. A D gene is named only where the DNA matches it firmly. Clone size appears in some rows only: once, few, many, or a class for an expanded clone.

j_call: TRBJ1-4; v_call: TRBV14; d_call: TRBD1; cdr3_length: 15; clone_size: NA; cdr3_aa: CASSLGQGATEALFF; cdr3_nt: TGTGCCAGCAGCTTAGGACAGGGTGCCACTGAAGCTTTGTTTTTT
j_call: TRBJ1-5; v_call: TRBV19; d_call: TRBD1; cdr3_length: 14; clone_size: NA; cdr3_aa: CASSIKQGLGPQHF; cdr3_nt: TGTGCCAGTAGTATCAAACAGGGGCTTGGGCCCCAGCATTTT
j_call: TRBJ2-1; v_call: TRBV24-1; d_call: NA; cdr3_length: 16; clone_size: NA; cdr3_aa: CATSDSWRPVYNEQFF; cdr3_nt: TGTGCCACCAGTGATTCGTGGAGGCCTGTATACAATGAGCAGTTCTTC
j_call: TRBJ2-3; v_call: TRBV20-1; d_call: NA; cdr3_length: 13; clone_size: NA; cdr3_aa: CSARFQQADTQYF; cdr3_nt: TGCAGTGCTAGATTTCAACAAGCAGATACGCAGTATTTT
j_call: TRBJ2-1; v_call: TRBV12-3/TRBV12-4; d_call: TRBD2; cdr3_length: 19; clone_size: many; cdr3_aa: CASSLGLAGSRVGYNEQFF; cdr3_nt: TGTGCCAGCAGTTTGGGGCTAGCGGGGTCCCGAGTGGGTTACAATGAGCAGTTCTTC
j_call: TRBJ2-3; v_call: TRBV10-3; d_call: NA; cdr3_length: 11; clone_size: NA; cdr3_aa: CAISESYTQYF; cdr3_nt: TGTGCCATCAGTGAGTCCTATACGCAGTATTTT
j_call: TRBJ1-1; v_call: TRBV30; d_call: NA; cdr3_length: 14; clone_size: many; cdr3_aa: CAWTIDPRGAEAFF; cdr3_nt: TGTGCCTGGACAATAGATCCGAGGGGGGCTGAAGCTTTCTTT
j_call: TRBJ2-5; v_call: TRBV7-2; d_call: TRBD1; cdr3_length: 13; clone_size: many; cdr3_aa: CASSPGTGKTQYF; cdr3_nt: TGTGCCAGCAGCCCCGGGACAGGGAAAACCCAGTACTTC
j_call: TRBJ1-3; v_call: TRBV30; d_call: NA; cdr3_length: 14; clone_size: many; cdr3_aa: CAWSVGQLRNTIYF; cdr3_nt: TGTGCCTGGAGTGTAGGCCAGTTAAGGAACACCATATATTTT
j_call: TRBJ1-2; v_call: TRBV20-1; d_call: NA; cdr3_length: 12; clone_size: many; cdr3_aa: CSASTGHYGYTF; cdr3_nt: TGCAGTGCTAGCACAGGACACTATGGCTACACCTTC
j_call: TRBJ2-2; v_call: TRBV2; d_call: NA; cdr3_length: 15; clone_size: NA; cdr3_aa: CASSSREEGNEELFF; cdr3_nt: TGTGCCAGCTCCTCGAGGGAGGAAGGGAACGAGGAGCTGTTTTTT
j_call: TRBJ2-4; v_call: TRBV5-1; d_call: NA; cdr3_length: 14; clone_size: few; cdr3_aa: CASSLVGAENIQYF; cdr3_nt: TGCGCCAGCAGCTTGGTAGGGGCGGAAAACATTCAGTACTTC
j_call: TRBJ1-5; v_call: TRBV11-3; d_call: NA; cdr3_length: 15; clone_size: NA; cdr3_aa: CASSLQGATAQPQHF; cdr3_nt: TGTGCCAGCAGCTTACAAGGGGCGACGGCTCAGCCCCAGCATTTT
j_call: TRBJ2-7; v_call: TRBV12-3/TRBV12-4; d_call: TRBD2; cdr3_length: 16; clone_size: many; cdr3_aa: CASSPTGGDIAYEQYF; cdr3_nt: TGTGCCAGCAGCCCAACCGGGGGGGACATAGCCTACGAGCAGTACTTC
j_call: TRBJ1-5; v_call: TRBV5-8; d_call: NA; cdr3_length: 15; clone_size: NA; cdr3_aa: CASSLWPTGTQPQHF; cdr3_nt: TGTGCCAGCAGCTTATGGCCCACAGGGACTCAGCCCCAGCATTTT
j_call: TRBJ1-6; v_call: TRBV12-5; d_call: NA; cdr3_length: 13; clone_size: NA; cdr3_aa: CTSSFQGDSPLHF; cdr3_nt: TGTACCAGCAGTTTCCAGGGAGATTCACCCCTCCACTTT
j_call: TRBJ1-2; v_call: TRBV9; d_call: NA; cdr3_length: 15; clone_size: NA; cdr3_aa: CASSVEDRPNYGYTF; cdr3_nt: TGTGCCAGCAGCGTAGAAGACAGGCCTAACTATGGCTACACCTTC
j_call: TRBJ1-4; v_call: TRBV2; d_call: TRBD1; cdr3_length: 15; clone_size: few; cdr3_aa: CASVRPTGLNEKLFF; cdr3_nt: TGTGCCAGCGTACGACCGACAGGGCTTAATGAAAAACTGTTTTTT
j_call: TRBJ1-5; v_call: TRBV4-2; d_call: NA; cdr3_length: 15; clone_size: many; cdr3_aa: CASSQVSASNQPQHF; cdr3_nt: TGTGCCAGCAGCCAAGTTTCGGCTAGCAATCAGCCCCAGCATTTT
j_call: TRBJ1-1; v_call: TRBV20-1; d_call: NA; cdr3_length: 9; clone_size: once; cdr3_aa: CSRDTEAFF; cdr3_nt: TGCAGTCGGGACACTGAAGCTTTCTTT
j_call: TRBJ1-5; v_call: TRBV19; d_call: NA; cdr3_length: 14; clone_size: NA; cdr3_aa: CASSSPAEGQPQHF; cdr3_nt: TGTGCCAGCAGTTCTCCTGCGGAGGGGCAGCCCCAGCATTTT
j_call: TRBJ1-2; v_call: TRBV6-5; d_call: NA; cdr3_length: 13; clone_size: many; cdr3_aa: CASSYGRSNGYTF; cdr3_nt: TGTGCCAGCAGTTACGGGAGATCTAACGGCTACACCTTC
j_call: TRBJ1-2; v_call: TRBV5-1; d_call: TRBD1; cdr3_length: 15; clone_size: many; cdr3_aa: CASSESRDSSYGYTF; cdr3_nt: TGCGCCAGCAGCGAGAGTCGGGACAGCTCCTATGGCTACACCTTC
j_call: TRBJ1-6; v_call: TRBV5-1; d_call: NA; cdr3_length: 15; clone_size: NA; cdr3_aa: CASSLTEAGNSPLHF; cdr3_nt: TGCGCCAGCAGCCTGACAGAGGCTGGAAATTCACCCCTCCACTTT
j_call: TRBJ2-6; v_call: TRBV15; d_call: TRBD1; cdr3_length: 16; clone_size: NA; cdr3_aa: CATKDRGLHGANVLTF; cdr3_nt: TGTGCCACCAAAGACAGGGGGTTGCATGGCGCCAACGTCCTGACTTTC
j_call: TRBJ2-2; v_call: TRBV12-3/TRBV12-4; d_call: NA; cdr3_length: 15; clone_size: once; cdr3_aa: CATSPSGQGTGELFF; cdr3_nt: TGTGCCACCAGCCCTTCCGGACAAGGCACCGGGGAGCTGTTTTTT
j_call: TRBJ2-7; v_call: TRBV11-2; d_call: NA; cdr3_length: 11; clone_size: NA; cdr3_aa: CASSGGEEQYF; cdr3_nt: TGTGCCAGCAGCGGGGGCGAGGAGCAGTACTTC
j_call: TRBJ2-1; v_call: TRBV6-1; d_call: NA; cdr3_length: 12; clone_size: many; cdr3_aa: CASSEAGNEQFF; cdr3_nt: TGTGCCAGCAGTGAAGCTGGGAATGAGCAGTTCTTC
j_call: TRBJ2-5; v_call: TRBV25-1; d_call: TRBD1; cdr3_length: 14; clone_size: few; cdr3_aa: CASSAQGFKETQYF; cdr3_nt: TGTGCCAGCTCAGCACAGGGGTTTAAAGAGACCCAGTACTTC
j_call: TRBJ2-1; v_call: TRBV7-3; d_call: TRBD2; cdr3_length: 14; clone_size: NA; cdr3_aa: CASSSRTSGGAETF; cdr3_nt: TGTGCCAGCAGCTCCCGGACTAGCGGGGGGGCGGAGACCTTC
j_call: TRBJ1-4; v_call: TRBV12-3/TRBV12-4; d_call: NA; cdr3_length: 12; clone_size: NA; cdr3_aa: CASSLGTEKLFF; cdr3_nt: TGTGCCAGCAGTTTGGGTACCGAAAAACTGTTTTTT
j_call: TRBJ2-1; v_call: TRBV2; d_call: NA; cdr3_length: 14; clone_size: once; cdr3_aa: CASGVASSYNEQFF; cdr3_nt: TGTGCCAGCGGCGTCGCATCGTCATACAATGAGCAGTTCTTC
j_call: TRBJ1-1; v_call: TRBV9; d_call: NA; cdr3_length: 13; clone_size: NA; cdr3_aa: CASSLGRPFRAFF; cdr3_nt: TGTGCCAGCAGCCTAGGACGCCCCTTCAGAGCTTTCTTT
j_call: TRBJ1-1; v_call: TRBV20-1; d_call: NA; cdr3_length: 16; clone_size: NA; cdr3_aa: CSARHNGGEPGTEAFF; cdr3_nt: TGCAGTGCTAGGCACAACGGGGGCGAGCCGGGCACTGAAGCTTTCTTT
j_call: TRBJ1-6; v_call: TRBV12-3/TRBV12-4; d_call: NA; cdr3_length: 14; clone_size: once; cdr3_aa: CASSAVRENSPLHF; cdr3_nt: TGTGCCAGCAGTGCCGTAAGGGAAAATTCACCCCTCCACTTT
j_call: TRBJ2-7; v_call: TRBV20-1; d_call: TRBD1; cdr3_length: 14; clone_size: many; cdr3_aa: CSARENGQALEQYF; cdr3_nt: TGCAGTGCTAGAGAAAACGGACAGGCCCTCGAGCAGTACTTC
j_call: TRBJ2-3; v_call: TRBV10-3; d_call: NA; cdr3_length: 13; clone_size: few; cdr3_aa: CAIRRGRGDTQYF; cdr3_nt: TGTGCCATCAGGCGGGGTCGGGGGGATACGCAGTATTTT
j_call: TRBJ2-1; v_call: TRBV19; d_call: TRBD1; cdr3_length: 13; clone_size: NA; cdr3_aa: CASSIDRGYEQFF; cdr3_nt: TGTGCCAGTAGTATAGACAGGGGGTATGAGCAGTTCTTC
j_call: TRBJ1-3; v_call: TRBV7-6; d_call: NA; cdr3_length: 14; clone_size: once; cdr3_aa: CATKGPGSGNTIYF; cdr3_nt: TGTGCCACCAAGGGCCCAGGCTCTGGAAACACCATATATTTT
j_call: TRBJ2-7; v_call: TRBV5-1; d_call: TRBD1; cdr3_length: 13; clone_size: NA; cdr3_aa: CASTSGTAYEQYF; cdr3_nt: TGCGCCAGTACCTCCGGGACAGCCTACGAGCAGTACTTC
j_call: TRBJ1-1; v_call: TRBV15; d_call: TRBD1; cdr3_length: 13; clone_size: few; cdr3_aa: CATTRGGSSEAFF; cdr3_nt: TGTGCCACCACCAGGGGGGGGAGTTCTGAAGCTTTCTTT
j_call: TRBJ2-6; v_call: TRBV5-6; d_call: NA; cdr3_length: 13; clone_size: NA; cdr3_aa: CASSLRDPNVLTF; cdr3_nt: TGTGCCAGCAGCTTGAGGGACCCCAACGTCCTGACTTTC
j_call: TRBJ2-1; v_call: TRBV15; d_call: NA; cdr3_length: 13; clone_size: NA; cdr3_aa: CATRREGGNEEFF; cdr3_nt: TGTGCCACCAGAAGAGAGGGAGGCAATGAAGAGTTCTTT
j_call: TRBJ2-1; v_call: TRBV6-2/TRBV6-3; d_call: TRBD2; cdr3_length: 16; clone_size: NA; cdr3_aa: CASRDLAGGLGGEQFF; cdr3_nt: TGTGCCAGCAGAGATCTAGCGGGGGGGCTCGGGGGTGAGCAGTTCTTC
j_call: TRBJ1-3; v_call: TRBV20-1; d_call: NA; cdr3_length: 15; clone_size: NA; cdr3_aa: CSAAARAGTGNTIYF; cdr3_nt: TGCAGTGCTGCGGCCCGGGCAGGGACTGGAAACACCATATATTTT
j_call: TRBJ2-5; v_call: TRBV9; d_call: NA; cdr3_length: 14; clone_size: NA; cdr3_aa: CASSVGAGEETQYF; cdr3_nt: TGTGCCAGCAGCGTCGGAGCGGGTGAAGAGACCCAGTACTTC
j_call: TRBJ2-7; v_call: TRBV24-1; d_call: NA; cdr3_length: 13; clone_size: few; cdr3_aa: CATSARGGNEQYF; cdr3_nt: TGTGCCACCAGTGCCAGGGGAGGAAACGAGCAGTACTTC
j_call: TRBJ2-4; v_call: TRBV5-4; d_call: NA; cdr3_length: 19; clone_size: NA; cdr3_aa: CASSSRGRGDGLAKNIQYF; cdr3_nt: TGTGCCAGCAGCTCCCGCGGACGGGGCGATGGCCTAGCCAAAAACATTCAGTACTTC
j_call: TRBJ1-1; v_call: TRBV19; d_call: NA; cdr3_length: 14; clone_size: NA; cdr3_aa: CASSIGSGITEAFF; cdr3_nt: TGTGCTAGTAGTATAGGTTCAGGGATCACTGAAGCTTTCTTT
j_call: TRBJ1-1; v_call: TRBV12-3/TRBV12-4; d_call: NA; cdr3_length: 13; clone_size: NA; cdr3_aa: CASTPRGDTEAFF; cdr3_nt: TGTGCCAGCACCCCCAGGGGAGACACTGAAGCTTTCTTT
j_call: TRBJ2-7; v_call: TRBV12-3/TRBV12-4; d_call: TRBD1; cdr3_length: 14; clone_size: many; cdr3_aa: CASTGTGGSYEQYF; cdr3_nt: TGTGCCAGCACAGGGACAGGGGGCTCCTACGAGCAGTACTTC
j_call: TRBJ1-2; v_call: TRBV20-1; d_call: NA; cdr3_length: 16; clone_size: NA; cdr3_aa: CSARDRGQGRGRGYTF; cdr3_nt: TGCAGTGCTAGAGATCGAGGCCAGGGGCGGGGCCGGGGCTACACCTTC
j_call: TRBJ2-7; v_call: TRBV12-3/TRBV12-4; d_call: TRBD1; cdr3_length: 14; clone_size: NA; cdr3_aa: CASSRRQGEVEQYF; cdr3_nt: TGTGCCAGCAGCCGCCGACAGGGAGAGGTTGAGCAGTACTTC
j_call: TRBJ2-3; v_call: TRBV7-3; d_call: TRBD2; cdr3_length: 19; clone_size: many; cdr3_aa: CASSLRLAGGPSVTDTQYF; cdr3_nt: TGTGCCAGCAGCCTAAGACTAGCGGGGGGTCCTTCGGTCACAGATACGCAGTATTTT
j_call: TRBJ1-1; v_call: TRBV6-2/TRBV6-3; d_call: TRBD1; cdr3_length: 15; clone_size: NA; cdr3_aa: CASSNRGGVTTEAFF; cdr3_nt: TGTGCCAGCAGTAACCGAGGGGGCGTGACCACTGAAGCTTTTTTT
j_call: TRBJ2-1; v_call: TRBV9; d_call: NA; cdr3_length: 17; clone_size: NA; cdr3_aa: CASTVVLGGAHYYEQFF; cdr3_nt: TGTGCCAGCACCGTAGTACTTGGGGGGGCCCATTACTATGAGCAGTTCTTC
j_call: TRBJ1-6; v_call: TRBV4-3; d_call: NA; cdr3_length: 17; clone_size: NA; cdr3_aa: CASSQERGAINDSPLHF; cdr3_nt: TGCGCCAGCAGCCAAGAACGGGGGGCGATCAATGATTCACCCCTCCACTTT
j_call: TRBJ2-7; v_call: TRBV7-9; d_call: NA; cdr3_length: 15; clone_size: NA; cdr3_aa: CAGKRVDTLKLSLYF; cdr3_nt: NA
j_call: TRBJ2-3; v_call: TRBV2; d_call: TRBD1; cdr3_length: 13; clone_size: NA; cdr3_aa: CASKVGQVDTQYF; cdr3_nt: TGTGCCAGCAAAGTTGGACAGGTAGATACGCAGTATTTT
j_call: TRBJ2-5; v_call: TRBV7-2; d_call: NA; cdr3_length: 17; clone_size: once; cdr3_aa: CASSAVPGARFQETQYF; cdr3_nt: TGTGCCAGCAGCGCGGTCCCGGGGGCTCGTTTTCAAGAGACCCAGTACTTC